One and the same sample provided the 32 T cell receptor beta chains below, sequenced in a study of blood T cells in healthy people across ages. Combining a sample-barcoded 5' primer with a J-beta primer mix, a second PCR ran for about 7 to 11 cycles. Each CDR3 protein gets one entry after TCRdb re-called the 5' RACE reads with MiXCR. The table has around 1.5 million distinct CDR3 sequences, 55% to 75% seen once. The sample was blood. The receptors were gathered from a man between 18 and 29 years old in good health.

The CDR3 coding sequence is TGTGCCAGCAGTGAAACCTATGAGCAGTTCTTC. This gives the protein CASSETYEQFF. The gene calls are TRBV6-1 and TRBJ2-1; D remains ambiguous. CDR1 is MNHNS, CDR2 SASEGT, per germline. The CDR3 is 11 residues long. Trimming took off 2 bases at V and 8 bases at J, with 4 bases between the two ends.

The DNA for the CDR3 is TGTGCCAGCAGCAACCCGACCGATAGCTCCTATAATTCACCCCTCCACTTT. Amino acid sequence: CASSNPTDSSYNSPLHF. This chain links TRBV7-9 with TRBJ1-6; D is unclear. The CDR3 has 17 amino acids. V lost 5 bases to trimming and J lost 0 bases, with 14 bases between them. Germline CDR1 SEHNR, CDR2 FQNEAQ (reference sequence).

The V call is TRBV25-1, the J call TRBJ1-6, with TRBD1 as a possible D gene (6 bases). Germline values: CDR1 MGHDK, CDR2 SYGVNS. The V gene lost 4 bases and the J gene lost 0 bases, with 13 bases spanning the gap. The CDR3 contains 17 residues. This chain's CDR3 is CASSARGPLSYNSPLHF. CDR3 DNA sequence: TGTGCCAGCAGTGCCCGGGGGCCCCTCTCCTATAATTCACCCCTCCACTTT.

The V and J genes are TRBV28 and TRBJ2-5; 8 nucleotides align to TRBD1. The V gene end was trimmed by 6 bases and the J gene end by 1 base; junction bases not matched to a gene: 7. Germline V gene data show CDR1 as MDHEN and CDR2 as SYDVKM. This CDR3 region has 15 residues. This chain's CDR3 is CASSRGQAFQETQYF. DNA of the CDR3: TGTGCCAGCAGCCGGGGACAGGCGTTCCAAGAGACCCAGTACTTC.

This rearrangement joins TRBV4-1 to TRBJ2-1, with unresolved D. V lost 6 bases to trimming and J lost 7 bases, with 13 bases between them. CDR1 MGHRA and CDR2 YSYEKL come from the germline V gene. The CDR3 extends over 13 amino acids. The CDR3 DNA follows: TGCGCCAGCAGGGTAGTGGGAAGAAATGAGCAGTTCTTC. This sequence encodes CASRVVGRNEQFF.

The rearrangement uses TRBV25-1 and TRBJ2-1, with D perhaps matching TRBD1 (5 bases). Germline assignment: CDR1 MGHDK and CDR2 SYGVNS. This CDR3 spans 15 amino acids. V dropped 3 bases and J dropped 9 bases, with 18 bases sitting between them. Here the CDR3 reads CASSDRQPSTREQFF. CDR3 coding DNA: TGTGCCAGCAGTGATAGACAGCCGTCTACCCGTGAGCAGTTCTTC. Combining the CDR3 with reference TRBV25-1 and TRBJ2-1 gives the whole variable domain EADIYQTPRYLVIGTGKKITLECSQTMGHDKMYWYQQDPGMELHLIHYSYGVNSTEKGDLSSESTVSRIRTEHFPLTLESARPSHTSQYLCASSDRQPSTREQFFGPGTRLTVL.

CDR3 protein: CASSQDSVLTTDTQYF. The CDR3 coding sequence is TGCGCCAGCAGCCAAGATTCGGTTCTAACCACAGATACGCAGTATTTT. This sequence joins TRBV4-1 and TRBJ2-3; D not certain. Between the trimmed V and J ends, which lost 0 bases and 2 bases, there was a span of 12 bases. The CDR3 is 16 amino acids. Per germline, CDR1 MGHRA and CDR2 YSYEKL.

This rearrangement joins TRBV20-1 to TRBJ1-4, with 7 bases fitting TRBD1. Germline lookup yields CDR1 DFQATT and CDR2 SNEGSKA (reference sequence). This CDR3 contains 15 residues. After removal of 3 bases from V and 3 bases from J, the junction contained 7 bases not matched to a gene. The CDR3 nucleotides are TGCAGTGCTAGCGAAACGGGACAGCCTAATGAAAAACTGTTTTTT. This sequence encodes CSASETGQPNEKLFF.

The chain recombines TRBV11-2 with TRBJ2-3; D is undetermined. The germline V and J ends were trimmed by 1 base and 0 bases, with 14 bases remaining between them. The CDR3 loop spans 17 amino acids. The V gene's germline CDR1 is SGHAT and CDR2 FQNNGV. The CDR3 protein is CASSLVRGYASTDTQYF. The DNA of the CDR3 is TGTGCCAGCAGCTTAGTCCGTGGCTACGCTAGCACAGATACGCAGTATTTT.

The chain couples TRBV15 to TRBJ2-1; 10 bases are shared with TRBD2. The CDR3 length is 17 residues. With V trimmed by 3 bases and J by 9 bases, 14 bases remained unmatched. The germline V gene has CDR1 LNHNV and CDR2 YYDKDF (reference sequence). The CDR3 region has the DNA TGTGCCACCAGCAGGGCCCCCGGAGCGGGAGGGCTTGGTGAGCAGTTCTTC. Its translation is CATSRAPGAGGLGEQFF.

This chain connects TRBV27 to TRBJ1-2; D is unclear. CDR3 length: 15 residues. V was trimmed by 3 bases and J by 4 bases, leaving 15 bases between them. Germline V lookup: CDR1 MNHEY, CDR2 SMNVEV (reference sequence). The CDR3 DNA sequence: TGTGCCAGCAGTTTCGCCGGGGTTCAATTCTATGGCTACACCTTC. The encoded protein is CASSFAGVQFYGYTF.

V is TRBV3-1 and J is TRBJ2-4, with 10 bases identical to TRBD2. The J call is uncertain, as TRBJ2-7 better fits the DNA end. In germline, CDR1 is LGHDT, CDR2 YNNKEL (reference sequence). The CDR3 has 14 amino acids. Written as DNA, the CDR3 is TGTGCCAGCAGATCTAGCGGGAGAACCTACGAGCAGTACTTC. The encoded protein is CASRSSGRTYEQYF.

This clonotype was picked up one time. CDR3 nucleotides: TGTGCCAGCAGTCTATTGGGGGGGGCTGAGGGCTACACCTTC. Residues: CASSLLGGAEGYTF. This sequence joins TRBV25-1 and TRBJ1-2, with D perhaps TRBD1 (6 bases). The CDR3 runs to 14 residues. Trimming took 5 bases from V and 8 from J, leaving 18 bases between them. CDR1 and CDR2 from the germline V gene are MGHDK and SYGVNS.

Here the CDR3 DNA reads TGCGCCAGCAGCCATGTATGGACTAGCGGAGAGACCCAGTACTTC. This encodes CASSHVWTSGETQYF. The V call is TRBV4-1, the J call TRBJ2-5; 10 bases map to TRBD2. V was clipped by 3 bases and J by 4 bases; unmatched bases: 5. Germline V gene lookup returns CDR1 MGHRA and CDR2 YSYEKL. The CDR3 length is 15 residues.

In this sample, this clonotype turned up many times. CDR3 nucleotide sequence: TGTGCCAGCAGCCGGGACTACCAAGAGACCCAGTACTTC. Its protein product is CASSRDYQETQYF. The V and J genes are TRBV7-2 and TRBJ2-5; the D gene is possibly TRBD2 (6 bases). V gave up 5 bases and J gave up 0 bases, with 7 bases separating them. Germline assignment: CDR1 SGHTA and CDR2 FQGNSA. The CDR3 is 13 amino acids.

V usage is TRBV4-3 and J usage is TRBJ1-4, with 9 bases lining up with TRBD1. This CDR3 spans 16 amino acids. J lost 8 bases, V lost 0 bases, and 7 bases had no gene match. Germline CDR1 and CDR2: LGHNA and YSLEER. The CDR3 DNA is TGCGCCAGCAGCCAAGAGTCCACAGGGGGCGCGGAAAAACTGTTTTTT. This gives the protein CASSQESTGGAEKLFF.

This rearrangement joins TRBV5-1 to TRBJ1-2, with D possibly TRBD1 on 6 matching bases. V lost 0 bases, J lost 6 bases, and 12 bases lay in between. CDR1 is SGHRS and CDR2 is YFSETQ in the germline V gene. The CDR3 loop spans 14 amino acids. The CDR3 DNA reads as TGCGCCAGCAGCTTGGCCGGGGGGCCCGATGGCTACACCTTC. It is translated as CASSLAGGPDGYTF.

The V gene is TRBV4-2, the J gene TRBJ1-4, with TRBD1 matching over 9 bases. V lost 0 bases to trimming and J lost 5 bases; unmatched junction nucleotides: 7. Germline V gene data show CDR1 as LGHNA and CDR2 as YNFKEQ. The length of the CDR3 is 17 residues. The CDR3 sequence is CASSQEGHGTGNEKLFF. In DNA, the CDR3 is TGTGCCAGCAGCCAAGAAGGACACGGGACAGGGAATGAAAAACTGTTTTTT.

This clonotype was counted a few times. The CDR3 is CASSQTGTSAYNEQFF. The CDR3 coding sequence is TGCGCCAGCAGCCAAACCGGGACTAGCGCTTACAATGAGCAGTTCTTC. This rearrangement joins TRBV4-3 to TRBJ2-1; 10 bases align to TRBD2. The CDR3 sequence is 16 residues long. Trimming at V came to 2 bases and at J to 4 bases, leaving 5 bases not matched to a gene. The germline V gene encodes CDR1 LGHNA and CDR2 YSLEER.

This clonotype was detected once. This rearrangement joins TRBV4-1 to TRBJ2-5; the match to TRBD2 covers 9 bases. V shed 0 bases and J 2 bases; nucleotides not matched to a gene: 7. Germline-derived CDR1 and CDR2 are MGHRA and YSYEKL. The CDR3 is made up of 17 amino acids. CDR3 nucleotide sequence: TGCGCCAGCAGCCAAGATGGGGCTAGCGGGATTCAAGAGACCCAGTACTTC. Residues: CASSQDGASGIQETQYF.

This clonotype showed up just once. It is likely a read error, because the conserved phenylalanine at the end of the CDR3 is missing. The V gene is TRBV15, the J gene TRBJ2-7; 8 nucleotides agree with TRBD1. Looked up from germline, CDR1 is LNHNV and CDR2 is YYDKDF (reference sequence). The CDR3 has 15 amino acids. Unmatched junction bases numbered 10, after V lost 4 bases and J lost 5 bases. The CDR3 DNA sequence: TGTGCCACCAGCACGCCGGACAGGGAGGACAACGAGCAGTACTAC. Amino acid sequence: CATSTPDREDNEQYY.

The CDR3 DNA sequence: TGCAGCGTTGAAAGGGGTGTGAACACTGAAGCTTTCTTT. Translated: CSVERGVNTEAFF. The V gene is TRBV29-1, the J gene TRBJ1-1, with D possibly matching TRBD1 (5 bases). Germline CDR1 SQVTM, CDR2 ANQGSEA. The CDR3 totals 13 residues. The ends were cut back, 2 bases at V and 0 bases at J, with 7 bases in the middle.

The rearrangement links TRBV7-9 to TRBJ2-5; the D gene is possibly TRBD2 (5 bases). The CDR3 covers 14 residues. Germline lookup yields CDR1 SEHNR and CDR2 FQNEAQ (reference sequence). With 5 bases removed from V and 4 bases from J, the gap between germline ends came to 14 bases. The CDR3 region is CASSGEGGPETQYF. CDR3 DNA sequence: TGTGCCAGCAGCGGAGAGGGCGGCCCAGAGACCCAGTACTTC. Full variable domain (missing parts from reference TRBV7-9 and TRBJ2-5): DTGVSQNPRHKITKRGQNVTFRCDPISEHNRLYWYRQTLGQGPEFLTYFQNEAQLEKSRLLSDRFSAERPKGSFSTLEIQRTEQGDSAMYLCASSGEGGPETQYFGPGTRLLVL.

This clonotype was counted once. An end of the junction differs from the germline gene, which may be a read error. V and J are TRBV6-2 or TRBV6-3 and TRBJ1-6; D ambiguous. The CDR3 is 14 residues long. The V gene's germline CDR1 is MNHEY and CDR2 SVGEGT. The CDR3 is CASRPGLLNSPLHF. CDR3 coding DNA: TGTGCCAGCAGACCCGGACTATTGAATTCGCCCCTCCACTTT.

This clonotype turned up a few times. The rearrangement joins TRBV7-9 to TRBJ1-2; D remains unclear. Trimming left V 1 base short and J 4 bases short, with 13 bases between. This CDR3 spans 15 amino acids. CDR1 and CDR2 from the germline V gene are SEHNR and FQNEAQ (reference sequence). CDR3 DNA sequence: TGTGCCAGCAGCTTAGGGGTCAGCGGCGTCTATGGCTACACCTTC. Its translation: CASSLGVSGVYGYTF. Looking up the rest from reference TRBV7-9 and TRBJ1-2 gives the full variable domain: DTGVSQNPRHKITKRGQNVTFRCDPISEHNRLYWYRQTLGQGPEFLTYFQNEAQLEKSRLLSDRFSAERPKGSFSTLEIQRTEQGDSAMYLCASSLGVSGVYGYTFGSGTRLTVV.

V is TRBV11-2 and J is TRBJ2-3; D tentatively reads TRBD1 or TRBD2 (5 bases each). Trimming removed 0 bases at V and 2 bases at J, with 12 bases between. The CDR3 sequence is 16 residues long. Germline lookup yields CDR1 SGHAT and CDR2 FQNNGV. The CDR3, as DNA: TGTGCCAGCAGCTTAGAGCGCATGGGGGTCACAGATACGCAGTATTTT. Its protein is CASSLERMGVTDTQYF.

The chain employs TRBV20-1 and TRBJ1-2, with TRBD1 as a possible D gene (5 bases). Per the germline V gene, CDR1 is DFQATT and CDR2 is SNEGSKA (reference sequence). The CDR3 consists of 14 residues. Trimming removed 5 bases from V and 4 bases from J, with 17 bases in between. The CDR3 reads CSASADSSFYGYTF. CDR3 DNA sequence: TGCAGTGCTTCGGCCGACAGCAGCTTCTATGGCTACACCTTC.

The chain joins TRBV4-1 to TRBJ2-7; D is uncertain. Germline V gene lookup returns CDR1 MGHRA and CDR2 YSYEKL. The CDR3 has 14 amino acids. V was shortened by 1 base and J by 2 bases, with 9 bases between the two germline ends. In DNA, the CDR3 is TGCGCCAGCAGCCAAGCCCCGGTCGCCTACGAGCAGTACTTC. Its translation is CASSQAPVAYEQYF.

J is TRBJ2-7 and V is TRBV29-1; tentative D call: TRBD1 (5 bases). The germline V gene has CDR1 SQVTM and CDR2 ANQGSEA. V lost 4 bases to trimming and J lost 7 bases, with 14 bases between them. This CDR3 has 12 amino acids. CDR3 region: CSVGQGFGEQYF. For the CDR3, the DNA is TGCAGCGTTGGGCAGGGCTTTGGGGAGCAGTACTTC.

This clonotype was recorded a few times. The rearrangement links TRBV7-2 to TRBJ1-5; D gene ambiguous. The CDR3 extends over 15 amino acids. The V end was cut by 1 base, the J end by 3 bases, with 10 bases between. Looked up from germline, CDR1 is SGHTA and CDR2 is FQGNSA. CDR3 residues: CASSLDPSVNQPQHF. In nucleotides, the CDR3 is TGTGCCAGCAGCTTAGATCCCAGTGTCAATCAGCCCCAGCATTTT.

Only one count was recorded for this clonotype. The chain uses TRBV4-1 and TRBJ2-3; 7 bases fit TRBD2. The germline gives CDR1 MGHRA, CDR2 YSYEKL. The CDR3 length is 16 residues. Unmatched junction bases numbered 6, after V lost 1 base and J lost 2 bases. The CDR3 reads CASSQVGLAATDTQYF. CDR3 DNA sequence: TGCGCCAGCAGCCAAGTTGGGCTAGCGGCCACAGATACGCAGTATTTT.

The V and J genes are TRBV2 and TRBJ1-2; 11 bases line up with TRBD1. This CDR3 region has 14 residues. Germline V gene sequence: CDR1 SNHLY, CDR2 FYNNEI. The trim removed 9 bases at V and 8 bases at J, leaving 11 bases unmatched. CDR3 sequence reads: CARTGTGGLQGYTF. The CDR3 nucleotides read TGTGCCAGAACTGGGACAGGGGGGCTCCAAGGCTACACCTTC.